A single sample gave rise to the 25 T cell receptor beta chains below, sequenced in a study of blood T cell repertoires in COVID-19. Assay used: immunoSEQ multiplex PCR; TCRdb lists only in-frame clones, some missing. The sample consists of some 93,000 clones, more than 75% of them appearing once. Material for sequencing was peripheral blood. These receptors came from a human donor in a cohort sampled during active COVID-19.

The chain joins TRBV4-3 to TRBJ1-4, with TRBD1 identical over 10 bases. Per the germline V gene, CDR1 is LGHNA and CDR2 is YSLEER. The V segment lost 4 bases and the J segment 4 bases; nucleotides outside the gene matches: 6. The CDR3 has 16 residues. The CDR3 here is CASSPTGTGDNEKLFF. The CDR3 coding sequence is TGCGCCAGCAGCCCAACCGGGACAGGGGATAATGAAAAACTGTTTTTT.

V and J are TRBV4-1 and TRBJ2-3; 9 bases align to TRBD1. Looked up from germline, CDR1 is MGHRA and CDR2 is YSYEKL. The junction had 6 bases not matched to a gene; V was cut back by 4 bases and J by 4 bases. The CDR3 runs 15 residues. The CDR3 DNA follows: TGCGCCAGCAGCCGTTGGACAGGGGAACCAGATACGCAGTATTTT. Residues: CASSRWTGEPDTQYF.

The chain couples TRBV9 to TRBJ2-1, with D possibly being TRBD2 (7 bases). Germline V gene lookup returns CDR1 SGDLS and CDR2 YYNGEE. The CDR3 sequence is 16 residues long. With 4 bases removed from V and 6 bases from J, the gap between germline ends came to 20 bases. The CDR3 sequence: CASSLRGAGQGNEQFF. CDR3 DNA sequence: TGTGCCAGCAGCCTCCGGGGGGCGGGGCAGGGCAATGAGCAGTTCTTC.

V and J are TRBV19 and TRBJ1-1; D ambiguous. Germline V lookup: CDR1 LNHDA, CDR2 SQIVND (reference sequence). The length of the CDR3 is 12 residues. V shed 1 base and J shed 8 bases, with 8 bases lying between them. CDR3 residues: CASSIAPGEAFF. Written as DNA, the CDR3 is TGTGCCAGTAGTATAGCCCCGGGAGAAGCTTTCTTT.

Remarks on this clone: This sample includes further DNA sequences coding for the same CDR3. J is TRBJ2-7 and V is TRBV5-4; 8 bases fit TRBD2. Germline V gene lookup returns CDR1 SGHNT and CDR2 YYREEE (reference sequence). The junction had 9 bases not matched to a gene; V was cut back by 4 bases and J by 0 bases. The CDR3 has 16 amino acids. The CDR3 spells CASSPGGGRSSYEQYF. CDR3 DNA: TGTGCCAGCAGCCCCGGAGGCGGGAGGAGCTCCTACGAGCAGTACTTC.

CDR3 loop: CASSSGLATADTQYF. The CDR3 DNA is TGCGCCAGCAGCTCGGGACTAGCAACGGCAGATACGCAGTATTTT. This sequence joins TRBV5-1 and TRBJ2-3; the match to TRBD2 covers 9 bases. From germline, CDR1 is SGHRS and CDR2 YFSETQ. Trimming cost V 3 bases and J 4 bases; bases outside gene matches: 6. The CDR3 totals 15 residues.

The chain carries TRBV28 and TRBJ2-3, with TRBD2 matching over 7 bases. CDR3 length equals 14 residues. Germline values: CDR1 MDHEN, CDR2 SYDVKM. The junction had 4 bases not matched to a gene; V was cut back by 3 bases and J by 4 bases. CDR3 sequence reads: CASSLTGGSDTQYF. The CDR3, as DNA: TGTGCCAGCAGTTTGACGGGAGGATCAGATACGCAGTATTTT.

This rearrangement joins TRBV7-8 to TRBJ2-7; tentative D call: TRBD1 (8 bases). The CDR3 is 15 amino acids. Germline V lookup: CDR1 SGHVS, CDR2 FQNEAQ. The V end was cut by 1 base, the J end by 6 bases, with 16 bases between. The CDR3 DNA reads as TGTGCCAGCAGCTTAGGCTGGACAGGGAGGGGCGAGCAGTACTTC. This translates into CASSLGWTGRGEQYF.

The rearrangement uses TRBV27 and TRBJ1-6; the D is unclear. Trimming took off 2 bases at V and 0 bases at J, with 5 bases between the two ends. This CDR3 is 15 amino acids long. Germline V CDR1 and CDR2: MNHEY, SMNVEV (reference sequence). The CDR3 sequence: CASSLTASYNSPLHF. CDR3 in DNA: TGTGCCAGCAGTTTAACAGCCTCCTATAATTCACCCCTCCACTTT.

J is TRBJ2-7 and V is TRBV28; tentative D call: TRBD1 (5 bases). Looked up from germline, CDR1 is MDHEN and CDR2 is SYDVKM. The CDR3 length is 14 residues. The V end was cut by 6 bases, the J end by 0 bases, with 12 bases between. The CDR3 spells CASSRDSTSYEQYF. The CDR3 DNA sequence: TGTGCCAGCAGCCGAGACAGTACCTCCTACGAGCAGTACTTC.

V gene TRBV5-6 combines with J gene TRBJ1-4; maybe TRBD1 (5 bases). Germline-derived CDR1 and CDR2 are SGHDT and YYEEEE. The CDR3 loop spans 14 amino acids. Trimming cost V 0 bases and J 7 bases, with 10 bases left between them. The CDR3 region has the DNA TGTGCCAGCAGCTTGGGCAGGGATGGTGAAAAACTGTTTTTT. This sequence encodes CASSLGRDGEKLFF.

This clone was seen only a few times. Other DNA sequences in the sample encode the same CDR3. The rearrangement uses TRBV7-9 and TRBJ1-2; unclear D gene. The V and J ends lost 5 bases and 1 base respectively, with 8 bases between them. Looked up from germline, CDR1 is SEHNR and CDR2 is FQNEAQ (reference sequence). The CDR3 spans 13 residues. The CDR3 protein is CASSRGLNYGYTF. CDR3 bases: TGTGCCAGCAGCCGGGGTCTTAACTATGGCTACACCTTC.

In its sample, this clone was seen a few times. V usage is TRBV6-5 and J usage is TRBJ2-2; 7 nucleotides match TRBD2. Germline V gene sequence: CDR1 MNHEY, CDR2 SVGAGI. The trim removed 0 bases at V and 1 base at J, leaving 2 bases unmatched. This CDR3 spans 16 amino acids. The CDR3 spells CASSYSPSGNTGELFF. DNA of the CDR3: TGTGCCAGCAGTTACTCGCCTAGCGGGAACACCGGGGAGCTGTTTTTT.

For the CDR3, the DNA is TGTGCCAGCAGCGTCTCCGGGACAGGGGCCTACGAGCAGTACTTC. Protein product: CASSVSGTGAYEQYF. The chain recombines TRBV7-2 with TRBJ2-7, with 10 bases identical to TRBD1. Germline V lookup: CDR1 SGHTA, CDR2 FQGNSA. The CDR3 consists of 15 residues. The V segment lost 5 bases and the J segment 2 bases; nucleotides outside the gene matches: 6.

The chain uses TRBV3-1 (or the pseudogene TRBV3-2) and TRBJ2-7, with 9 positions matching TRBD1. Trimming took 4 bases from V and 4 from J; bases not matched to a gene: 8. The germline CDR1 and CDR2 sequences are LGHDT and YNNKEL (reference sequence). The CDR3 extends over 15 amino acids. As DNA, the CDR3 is TGTGCCAGCAGCCCCTCGGACAGGGGCAGGTACGAGCAGTACTTC. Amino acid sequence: CASSPSDRGRYEQYF.

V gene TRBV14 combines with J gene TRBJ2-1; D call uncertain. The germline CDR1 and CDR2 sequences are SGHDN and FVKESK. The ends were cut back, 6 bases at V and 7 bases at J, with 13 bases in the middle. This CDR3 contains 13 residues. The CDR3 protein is CASRRGVGNEQFF. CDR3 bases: TGTGCCAGCAGGCGAGGTGTCGGGAATGAGCAGTTCTTC. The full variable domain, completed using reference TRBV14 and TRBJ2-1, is EAGVTQFPSHSVIEKGQTVTLRCDPISGHDNLYWYRRVMGKEIKFLLHFVKESKQDESGMPNNRFLAERTGGTYSTLKVQPAELEDSGVYFCASRRGVGNEQFFGPGTRLTVL.

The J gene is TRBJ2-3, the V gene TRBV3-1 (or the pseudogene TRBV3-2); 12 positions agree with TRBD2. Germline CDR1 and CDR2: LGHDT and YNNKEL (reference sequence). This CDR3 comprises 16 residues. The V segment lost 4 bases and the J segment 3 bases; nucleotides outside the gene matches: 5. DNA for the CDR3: TGTGCCAGCAGCCTGGCCGGGACTAGCGGGACAGATACGCAGTATTTT. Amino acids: CASSLAGTSGTDTQYF.

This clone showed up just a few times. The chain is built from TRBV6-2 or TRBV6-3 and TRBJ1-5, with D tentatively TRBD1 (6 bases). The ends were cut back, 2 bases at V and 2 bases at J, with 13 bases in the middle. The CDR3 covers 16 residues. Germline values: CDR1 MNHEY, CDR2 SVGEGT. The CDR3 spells CASSYRTVGGNQPQHF. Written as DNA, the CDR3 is TGTGCCAGCAGTTACCGGACAGTTGGAGGCAATCAGCCCCAGCATTTT.

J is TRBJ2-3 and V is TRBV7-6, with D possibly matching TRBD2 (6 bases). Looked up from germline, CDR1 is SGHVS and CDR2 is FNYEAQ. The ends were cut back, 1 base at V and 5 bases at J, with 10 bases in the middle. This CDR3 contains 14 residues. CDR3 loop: CASSLGGTLDTQYF. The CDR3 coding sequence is TGTGCCAGCAGCTTAGGGGGGACTTTAGATACGCAGTATTTT.

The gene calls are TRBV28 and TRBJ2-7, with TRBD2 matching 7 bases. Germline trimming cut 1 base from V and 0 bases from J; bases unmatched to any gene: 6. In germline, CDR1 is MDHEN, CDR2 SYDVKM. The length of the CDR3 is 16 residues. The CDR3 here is CASSLSPGLGSYEQYF. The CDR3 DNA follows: TGTGCCAGCAGTTTATCCCCCGGACTAGGCTCCTACGAGCAGTACTTC.

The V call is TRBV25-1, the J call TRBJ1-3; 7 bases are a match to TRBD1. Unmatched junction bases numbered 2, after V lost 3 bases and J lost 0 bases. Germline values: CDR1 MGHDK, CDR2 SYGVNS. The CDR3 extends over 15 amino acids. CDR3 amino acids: CASSEDRTSGNTIYF. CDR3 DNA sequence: TGTGCCAGCAGTGAGGACAGGACCTCTGGAAACACCATATATTTT.

The chain's CDR3 is CASSFGQPNEKLFF. Written as DNA, the CDR3 is TGCGCCAGCAGCTTCGGACAGCCCAATGAAAAACTGTTTTTT. The V call is TRBV5-1, the J call TRBJ1-4; maybe TRBD1 (6 bases). Trimming stripped 2 bases from V and 5 bases from J, with 10 bases between. This CDR3 region has 14 residues. Per the germline V gene, CDR1 is SGHRS and CDR2 is YFSETQ.

The chain's CDR3 is CASSASQGNTEAFF. CDR3 DNA sequence: TGCGCCAGCAGCGCCAGCCAGGGGAACACTGAAGCTTTCTTT. The rearrangement uses TRBV5-1 and TRBJ1-1; D is perhaps TRBD1 (5 bases). From germline, CDR1 is SGHRS and CDR2 YFSETQ. The CDR3 is 14 amino acids. V lost 4 bases to trimming and J lost 1 base, with 11 bases between them.

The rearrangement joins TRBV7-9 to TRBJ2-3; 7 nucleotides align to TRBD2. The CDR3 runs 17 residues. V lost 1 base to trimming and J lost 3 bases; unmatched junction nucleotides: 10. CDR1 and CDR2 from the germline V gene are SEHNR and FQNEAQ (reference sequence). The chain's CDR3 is CASSLGSAGGSTDTQYF. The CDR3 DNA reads TGTGCCAGCAGCTTAGGGAGTGCGGGCGGGAGTACAGATACGCAGTATTTT.

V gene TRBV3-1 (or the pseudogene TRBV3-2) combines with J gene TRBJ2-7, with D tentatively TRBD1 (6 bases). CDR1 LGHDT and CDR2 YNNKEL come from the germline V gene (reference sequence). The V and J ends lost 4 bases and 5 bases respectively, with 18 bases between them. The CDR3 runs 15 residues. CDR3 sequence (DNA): TGTGCCAGCAGCCCAGGGACATGGGGCCTAGACGAGCAGTACTTC. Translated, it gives CASSPGTWGLDEQYF.